What follows is one T cell receptor (beta chain) and its context. These data originate in a study of cytomegalovirus exposure and HLA in healthy donors. Use of 60 Vbeta and 13 Jbeta primers characterized the PCR. TCRdb keeps only in-frame clones here, not all; method: immunoSEQ multiplex PCR. The repertoire holds about 190,000 clones, with 79% as singletons. The CDR3 has 14 amino acids. Germline V CDR1 and CDR2: MGHDK, SYGVNS. J was trimmed by 7 bases and V by 3 bases; bases with no gene match: 2. The sequence came from a young woman in good health and CMV-seronegative. The sequencing sample was made of PBMCs. The rearrangement uses TRBV25-1 and TRBJ2-7; TRBD2 matches at 14 bases. The CDR3 spells CASSETSGRGEQYF. The CDR3 bases are TGTGCCAGCAGTGAGACTAGCGGGAGGGGTGAGCAGTACTTC.